These 10 T cell receptor beta chains were sequenced from one sample in a study of T cell responses to AZD1222 COVID-19 vaccine. The method was immunoSEQ multiplex PCR; TCRdb's version includes in-frame clones alone and lacks a portion of them. The sample shows under 120,000 clones, 90% to 95% of them seen only once. The material was peripheral blood, obtained on day 0 of AZD1222 vaccination. The source is an adult in good health.

J is TRBJ1-6 and V is TRBV6-4; D unresolved. This CDR3 spans 14 amino acids. Germline V lookup: CDR1 MRHNA, CDR2 SNTAGT. Trimming stripped 6 bases from V and 10 bases from J, with 16 bases between. CDR3 coding DNA: TGTGCCAGCAGCCTGGAGGGAAATGGATCACCCCTCCACTTT. This translates into CASSLEGNGSPLHF.

The rearrangement joins TRBV7-2 to TRBJ1-2, with D uncertain. From germline, CDR1 is SGHTA and CDR2 FQGNSA. The ends were cut back, 1 base at V and 1 base at J, with 7 bases in the middle. The CDR3 covers 14 residues. CDR3 nucleotide sequence: TGTGCCAGCAGCTTAGGGGGTTTTAACTATGGCTACACCTTC. It codes for CASSLGGFNYGYTF.

The chain carries TRBV30 and TRBJ1-5; weak D call: TRBD1 (5 bases). V was shortened by 0 bases and J by 4 bases, with 7 bases between the two germline ends. Germline CDR1 and CDR2: GTSNPN and SVGIG (reference sequence). CDR3 size: 13 residues. CDR3 region: CAWSVGVNQPQHF. The CDR3 nucleotides are TGTGCCTGGAGTGTAGGGGTTAATCAGCCCCAGCATTTT.

The chain couples TRBV12-3 or TRBV12-4 to TRBJ1-1; D may be TRBD1 (5 bases). The V end was cut by 6 bases, the J end by 5 bases, with 13 bases between. The CDR3 sequence is 13 residues long. The DNA of the CDR3 is TGTGCCAGCAGACCGGGGGGGTATACTGAAGCTTTCTTT. It codes for CASRPGGYTEAFF.

The V gene is TRBV11-3, the J gene TRBJ1-5; tentatively, D is TRBD1 (6 bases). The V gene lost 3 bases and the J gene lost 6 bases, with 18 bases spanning the gap. The CDR3 covers 16 residues. Germline V gene sequence: CDR1 SGHNT, CDR2 YENEEA. The chain's CDR3 is CASSLERQESGQPQHF. CDR3 nucleotide sequence: TGTGCCAGCAGCTTGGAAAGACAGGAGTCAGGTCAGCCCCAGCATTTT.

The V gene is TRBV6-5, the J gene TRBJ1-2; a possible D gene is TRBD1 (5 bases). Germline CDR1 MNHEY, CDR2 SVGAGI. The CDR3 sequence is 11 residues long. V lost 8 bases and J 3 bases, leaving 7 bases between the germline ends. The CDR3 DNA reads TGTGCCAGCTGGGGCTACTATGGCTACACCTTC. Translating it yields CASWGYYGYTF.

This chain uses TRBV3-1 (or the pseudogene TRBV3-2) with TRBJ1-1, with no clear D. This CDR3 has 17 residues. Germline CDR1 and CDR2: LGHDT and YNNKEL (reference sequence). V shed 0 bases and J shed 4 bases, with 18 bases lying between them. CDR3 region: CASSQDLSRRRGTEAFF. The CDR3 nucleotides are TGTGCCAGCAGCCAAGATTTGAGCCGCCGGCGGGGCACTGAAGCTTTCTTT.

The gene calls are TRBV7-8 and TRBJ1-2, with D maybe TRBD1 (6 bases). The CDR3 totals 13 residues. Germline V gives CDR1 SGHVS, CDR2 FQNEAQ. Trimming left V 3 bases short and J 3 bases short, with 8 bases between. The CDR3 sequence: CASSFGGDYGYTF. Here the CDR3 DNA reads TGTGCCAGCAGCTTCGGGGGCGACTATGGCTACACCTTC.

This clone showed up just once. The J gene is TRBJ2-6, the V gene TRBV19, with D possibly being TRBD1 (5 bases). The V end lost 3 bases, the J end lost 0 bases, and 9 bases lay between the germline ends. This CDR3 spans 16 amino acids. CDR1 and CDR2 from the germline V gene are LNHDA and SQIVND (reference sequence). The CDR3 protein is CASSIQGISGANVLTF. The CDR3 DNA sequence: TGTGCCAGTAGTATTCAGGGAATCTCTGGGGCCAACGTCCTGACTTTC.

The chain recombines TRBV28 with TRBJ2-1; D is unresolved. CDR1 is MDHEN and CDR2 is SYDVKM in the germline V gene. Between the trimmed V and J ends, which lost 2 bases and 10 bases, there was a span of 6 bases. CDR3 length: 11 residues. In DNA, the CDR3 is TGTGCCAGCAGTTTACGGCAGGAGCAGTTCTTC. As protein: CASSLRQEQFF.